This paragraph reports one T cell receptor beta chain. Its antigen is unknown. The sample belongs to a study of PD-L1 blockade in urothelial cancer. Study details: It was in the mid-2010s that patients started atezolizumab at 1,200 mg intravenously every 3 weeks. Males with bladder-origin urothelial cancer constituted about 90% of the roughly 30 patients.

TCRdb's copy holds only in-frame clones and misses some; the assay was immunoSEQ multiplex PCR. Altogether 86,000 or so clones are present, more than 75% being singletons, with the ten largest covering approximately 15%. Whole-study findings and limits: Expansion of tumor-associated blood clones at 3 weeks was greater in durable-benefit patients.

Time point: pretreatment peripheral blood. Germline V CDR1 and CDR2: MGHRA, YSYEKL. The CDR3 length is 12 residues. V was clipped by 5 bases and J by 14 bases, with 13 bases between them. This receptor was identified in a man in his sixties with urothelial cancer. The chain recombines TRBV4-1 with TRBJ1-6; D remains unclear. The sample here was PBMCs, taken around atezolizumab (anti-PD-L1) treatment. The CDR3 DNA is TGCGCCAGCAGCGCCCGTAGTTTTTCCCTCCACTTT. Protein sequence: CASSARSFSLHF.